This T cell receptor (beta chain) derives from a study of T cells after yellow fever vaccination. UMIs and a universal primer site were added when TCR cDNA was made by 5'RACE template switching. TCRdb passed the 5' RACE reads through MiXCR, listing each CDR3 protein once. This sample has hundreds of thousands of distinct CDR3 sequences, with around 20% found just once. Notes on the study in general: The secondary T-cell response peaked on day 5, not day 15, but was weaker. Most clones from primary vaccination were detected again post-booster (almost 98% CD4, approximately 90% CD8).

This clonotype was detected many times. The antigen is not known. Material: PBMCs, obtained before the yellow fever booster vaccination. The receptor was isolated from a man younger than 35 who received the YFV17D yellow fever vaccine.

CDR3 in amino acids: CASGPLQETQYF. CDR3 DNA sequence: TGTGCCAGCGGCCCACTCCAAGAGACCCAGTACTTC. The chain couples TRBV27 to TRBJ2-5; no firm D call. CDR1 and CDR2 (germline): MNHEY, SMNVEV (reference sequence). This CDR3 contains 12 residues. The ends were cut back, 8 bases at V and 1 base at J, with 8 bases in the middle.